This TCR beta chain derives from a study of metastatic and nonmetastatic thyroid tumors. Study context: Repertoires of blood and of tissue (tumor or nodule) from malignant and benign thyroid patients were compared. Whole-study findings and limits: A significant increase in TCR beta diversity was reportedly seen in malignant thyroid tumors relative to benign nodules, in blood and tumor.

Every patient was untreated before thyroid surgery. Trimming removed 1 base from V and 7 bases from J, with 10 bases in between. Germline V CDR1 and CDR2: DFQATT, SNEGSKA (reference sequence). The CDR3 consists of 12 residues. In the case of this clone: Its antigen is as yet unknown.

In the original analysis: Built for papillary thyroid cancer, a distant-metastasis classifier drew on CDR3 differences across clinicopathological groups. TCRdb called clones again from the PCR reads with MiXCR. The V and J calls shown here were made by TCRdb, not taken from the authors' results. The profile shows 10,000 to 15,000 clones, 27% of them singletons. V is TRBV20-1 and J is TRBJ1-2; D is uncertain. The specimen sequenced was tumor tissue. The sequence was collected from a female donor with papillary thyroid cancer or a benign thyroid nodule (not recorded which). Some clones in this sample may be carry-over from other donors' samples. CDR3 DNA sequence: TGCAGTGCTAGAGGGGGTGGGAGTGGCTACACCTTC. It encodes CSARGGGSGYTF.